The rows below give T cell receptor beta chains drawn from one sample of a study of blood T cell repertoires in COVID-19. Repertoires were generated with immunoSEQ multiplex PCR, while TCRdb's copy carries only in-frame clones and drops some. This table holds roughly 250,000 clones, roughly 91% found once. Sequencing input: peripheral blood. The source is a woman in her forties who had recovered from COVID-19. Each CDR3 is given with its conserved first and last residue. The order of the fields is D gene, J gene, clone size, V gene, CDR3 DNA, CDR3 protein. A D gene is named only where the DNA matches it firmly. Rows give clone size only sometimes, using once, few, many, or a class for an expanded clone.

TRBD2 TRBJ2-1 . TRBV5-4 TGTGCCAGCAGCCATAGCGGGACGAGCTCCTACAATGAGCAGTTCTTC CASSHSGTSSYNEQFF
TRBD1 TRBJ2-1 . TRBV10-3 TGTGCCATCAGTGGGACAGGCGGCTGGCAGTTCTTC CAISGTGGWQFF
. TRBJ2-1 . TRBV11-3 TGTGCCAGCAGCTTAGCCCAGAACAGGGACAATGAGCAGTTCTTC CASSLAQNRDNEQFF
. TRBJ1-1 . TRBV27 TGTGCCAGCAGTGGTCGGCAGGGAAGCACTGAAGCTTTCTTT CASSGRQGSTEAFF
. TRBJ2-7 . TRBV3-1/TRBV3-2 TGTGCCAGCAGCCTCCCGGGGAGCGGCCCCTACGAGCAGTACTTC CASSLPGSGPYEQYF
TRBD2 TRBJ2-2 . TRBV2 TGTGCCAGCAGTCCGAGTGGGGGGGACACCGGGGAGCTGTTTTTT CASSPSGGDTGELFF
. TRBJ2-1 . TRBV10-3 TGTGCCATCAGTGAGTCGGGTAGCGGACCCCTTGGGAATGAGCAGTTCTTC CAISESGSGPLGNEQFF
. TRBJ1-5 . TRBV3-1/TRBV3-2 TGTGCCAGCAGCCAAGTTTCGGGGGTTCGTCAGCCCCAGCATTTT CASSQVSGVRQPQHF
TRBD1 TRBJ1-4 . TRBV7-2 TGTGCCAGCAGCTTAGGATGGGCAGGGGGCGAAGCTAATGAAAAACTGTTTTTT CASSLGWAGGEANEKLFF
TRBD2 TRBJ2-4 . TRBV3-1/TRBV3-2 TGTGCCAGCAGCCAAGGCGCCCCATCACCCGCGGGAGGGATAGCCAAAAACATTCAGTACTTC CASSQGAPSPAGGIAKNIQYF
. TRBJ2-7 . TRBV7-2 TGTGCCAGCAGCCCGGGGGTAGCGCGGTCCTACGAGCAGTACTTC CASSPGVARSYEQYF
. TRBJ2-5 . TRBV19 TGTGCCAGTAGTATGTTTAGCGGCGGGTGGCGGCGGGAGACCCAGTACTTC CASSMFSGGWRRETQYF
TRBD1 TRBJ1-6 . TRBV10-3 TGTGCCGTCAGGGGGCTTTGGGATAATTCACCCCTCCACTTT CAVRGLWDNSPLHF
. TRBJ2-2 . TRBV2 TGTGCCAGCAGCGACGGACTCCCCGCCGGGGAGCTGTTTTTT CASSDGLPAGELFF
. TRBJ1-5 . TRBV24-1 TGTGCCACCAGTGACCGGGGGTATGGCAATCAGCCCCAGCATTTT CATSDRGYGNQPQHF
TRBD2 TRBJ2-1 . TRBV12-5 TGTGCTAGTGGTTTGGTACTTAGCGGGACGGTTGGTGAGCAGTTCTTC CASGLVLSGTVGEQFF
. TRBJ2-4 . TRBV7-9 TGTGCCAGCAGCTTAGTAGGGGTTGGGGCCAAAAACATTCAGTACTTC CASSLVGVGAKNIQYF
TRBD2 TRBJ2-3 . TRBV23-1 TGCGCCAGCAGTCGGCGGGAGTTTTGGTATTTT CASSRREFWYF
TRBD1 TRBJ1-1 . TRBV10-3 TGTGCCATCAGTGTTCTAGCAGTACAGGGGAGGAACACTGAAGCTTTCTTT CAISVLAVQGRNTEAFF
TRBD2 TRBJ2-1 . TRBV5-6 TGTGCCAGCAGCGGGGCGGGGACTAGCGGGTCCTCCTACAATGAGCAGTTCTTC CASSGAGTSGSSYNEQFF
TRBD2 TRBJ2-7 . TRBV3-1/TRBV3-2 TGTGCCAGCAGCCAAGGGGGGCTAGCGGGAGGGCCGAGCTCCTACGAGCAGTACTTC CASSQGGLAGGPSSYEQYF
. TRBJ2-1 few TRBV6-5 TGTGCCAGCAGTTCCTTCAATGAGCAGTTCTTC CASSSFNEQFF
. TRBJ2-7 few TRBV4-3 TGCGCCAGCAGCCAAGGACTACAGATCTACGAGCAGTACTTC CASSQGLQIYEQYF
. TRBJ1-5 . TRBV9 TGTGCCAGCAGCGCAGACTTAGGGGGGGCTCTAGGAGGTCAGCCCCAGCATTTT CASSADLGGALGGQPQHF
. TRBJ1-5 . TRBV20-1 TGCAGTGCTAGTGGGCCCACGGGGAATCAGCCCCAGCATTTT CSASGPTGNQPQHF
. TRBJ2-1 . TRBV12-3/TRBV12-4 TGTGCCAGCACCCCCCGGAGCGCCGAGGGGCAGTTCTTC CASTPRSAEGQFF
. TRBJ2-2 . TRBV11-3 TGTGCCAGCAGCTTGGTCCGATCGGCCGGGGAGCTGTTTTTT CASSLVRSAGELFF
TRBD1 TRBJ1-6 . TRBV2 TGTGCCAGCAAGTCGGACAGGGCAGATAATTCACCCCTCCACTTT CASKSDRADNSPLHF
. TRBJ2-6 . TRBV7-9 TGTGCCAGCAGCCCCCGGCGGGCCGACTCTGGGGCCAACGTCCTGACTTTC CASSPRRADSGANVLTF
. TRBJ1-6 . TRBV15 TGTGCCACCAGCAGAGATCGGGTTAGCCTCCACTTT CATSRDRVSLHF
TRBD1 TRBJ1-3 . TRBV11-2 TGTGCCAGCAGCCGACAGGGGTTCTCTGGAAACACCATATATTTT CASSRQGFSGNTIYF
TRBD1 TRBJ1-1 . TRBV20-1 TGCAGTGCCCCACGCCCCAGGGGGGCTTTCTTT CSAPRPRGAFF
. TRBJ1-4 . TRBV11-3 TGTGCCAGCACCCTCCGGGACACCTCTTCCGGTAATGAAAAACTGTTTTTT CASTLRDTSSGNEKLFF
TRBD1 TRBJ2-1 . TRBV6-5 TGTGCCAGCAGACCCGCAGGGGGCCCACACAATGAGCAGTTCTTC CASRPAGGPHNEQFF
TRBD2 TRBJ2-1 . TRBV7-3 TGTGCCAGCAGCCCCAGGCGGGAGGGTGAGCAGTTCTTC CASSPRREGEQFF
. TRBJ1-3 . TRBV11-1 TGTGCCAGCAGCTTCAACGACAGAAACACCATATATTTT CASSFNDRNTIYF
. TRBJ1-2 . TRBV7-8 TGTGCCAGCAGCTTAGCGAGCCAGGGGTGGACCTTC CASSLASQGWTF
. TRBJ1-2 . TRBV9 TGTGCCAGCAGCGAGAGGCCAGACTATGGCTACACCTTC CASSERPDYGYTF
. TRBJ1-1 . TRBV5-6 TGTGCCAGCAGCCCGGCGGGACCCACGAACACTGAAGCTTTCTTT CASSPAGPTNTEAFF
. TRBJ1-5 once TRBV6-5 TGTGCCAGCTCCTTGGCGGATCAGCCCCAGCATTTT CASSLADQPQHF
. TRBJ1-2 . TRBV12-5 TGTGCTAGTGCCCTCGACAGACCTGGGAATGGCTACACCTTC CASALDRPGNGYTF
. TRBJ1-5 . TRBV19 TGTGCCAGTAGTATAGGGGCCCCTAAGCCCCAGCATTTT CASSIGAPKPQHF
TRBD1 TRBJ1-5 once TRBV28 TGTGCCAGCACCTCCCCCCGGACAGGGGCCGACTACTATAGCAATCAGCCCCAGCATTTT CASTSPRTGADYYSNQPQHF
. TRBJ2-3 . TRBV15 TGTGCCAGCCCCGGGGACTCTACCACAGATACGCAGTATTTT CASPGDSTTDTQYF
. TRBJ1-4 . TRBV19 TGTGCCAGTACCCAAAACAGGGTTTGGGGTGAAAAACTGTTTTTT CASTQNRVWGEKLFF
TRBD2 TRBJ2-1 . TRBV5-3 TGTGCCAGAAGCCCGGGGACTAGCGGGATGTATGAGCAGTTCTTC CARSPGTSGMYEQFF
TRBD1 TRBJ2-7 once TRBV18 TGTGCCAGCTCACCCGGACAGGGAACCGAGCAGTACTTC CASSPGQGTEQYF
. TRBJ2-7 . TRBV15 TGTGCCACCAGCAACCAGTGGACCGGGACTCCCTACGAGCAGTACTTC CATSNQWTGTPYEQYF
TRBD1 TRBJ1-1 . TRBV19 TGTGCCAGTAGTAGGGGGGACAGGCTGAACACTGAAGCTTTCTTT CASSRGDRLNTEAFF
. TRBJ2-2 . TRBV12-3/TRBV12-4 TGTGCCAGCAGTGGGCCCAACACCGGGGAGCTGTTTTTT CASSGPNTGELFF
. TRBJ2-6 . TRBV6-5 TGTGCCAGCAGTTATAAATGGAGGACTGGGGCCAACGTCCTGACTTTC CASSYKWRTGANVLTF
. TRBJ2-3 once TRBV7-8 TGTGCCAGCAGCTTAGGACTGGCAGCCCCTTTGCAGTATTTT CASSLGLAAPLQYF
TRBD2 TRBJ2-5 . TRBV7-2 TGTGCCCAGCCTGGAGTAGCGGGAGAGACCCAGTACTTC CAQPGVAGETQYF
. TRBJ1-2 . TRBV12-5 TGTGCTAGTGGTTTGGTAGGAACAGGGTCCAACTATGGCTACACCTTC CASGLVGTGSNYGYTF
. TRBJ1-5 . TRBV7-9 TGTGCCAGCAGCTTAGTGGGCCACAATCAGCCCCAGCATTTT CASSLVGHNQPQHF